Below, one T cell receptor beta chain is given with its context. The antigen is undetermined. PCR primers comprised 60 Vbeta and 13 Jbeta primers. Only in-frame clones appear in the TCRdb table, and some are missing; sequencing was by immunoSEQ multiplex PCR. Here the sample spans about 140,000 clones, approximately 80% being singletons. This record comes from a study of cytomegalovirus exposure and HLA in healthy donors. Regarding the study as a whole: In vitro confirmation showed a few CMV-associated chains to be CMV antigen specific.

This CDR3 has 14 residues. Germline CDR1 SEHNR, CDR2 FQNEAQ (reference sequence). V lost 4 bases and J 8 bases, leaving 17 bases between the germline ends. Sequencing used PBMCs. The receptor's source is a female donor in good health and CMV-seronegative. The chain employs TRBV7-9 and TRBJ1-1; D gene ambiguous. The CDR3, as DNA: TGTGCCAGCAGCTCCGAGGCGGGAAAGGGAGAAGCTTTCTTT. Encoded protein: CASSSEAGKGEAFF.